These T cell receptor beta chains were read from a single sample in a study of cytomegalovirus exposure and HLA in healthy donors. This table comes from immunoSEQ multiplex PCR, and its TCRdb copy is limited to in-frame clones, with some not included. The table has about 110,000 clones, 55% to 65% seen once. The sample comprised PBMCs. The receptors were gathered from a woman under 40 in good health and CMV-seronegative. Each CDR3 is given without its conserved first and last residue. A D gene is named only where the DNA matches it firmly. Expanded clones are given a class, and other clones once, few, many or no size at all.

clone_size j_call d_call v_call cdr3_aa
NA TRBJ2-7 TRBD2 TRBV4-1 ASSQRGAGVDEQY
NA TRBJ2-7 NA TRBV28 ASSLSDCEQY
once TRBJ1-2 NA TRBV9 ASSVGPDSNYGYT
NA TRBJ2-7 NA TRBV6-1 ASSEASGFYEQY
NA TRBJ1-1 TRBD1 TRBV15 ATSSPRDRGSEAF
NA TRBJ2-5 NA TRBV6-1 ASSLLNPETQY
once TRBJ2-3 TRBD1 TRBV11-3 ATKDRCTDTQY
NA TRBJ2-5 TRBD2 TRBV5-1 ASSLEPGTSGRGGLETQY
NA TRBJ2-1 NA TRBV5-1 ASSLDFRDYEQF
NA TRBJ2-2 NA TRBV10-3 AISLQGNTGELF
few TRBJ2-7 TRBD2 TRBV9 ASSSGTSESYEQY
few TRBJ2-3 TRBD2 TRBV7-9 ASSLLAGGTDTQY
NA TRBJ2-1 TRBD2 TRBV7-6 ASSLAQAGGNNEQF
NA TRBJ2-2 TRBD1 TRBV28 ASSSPPGRTGGITGELF
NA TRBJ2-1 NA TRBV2 ASSGSGPSRVYNEQF
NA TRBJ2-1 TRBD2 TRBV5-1 ASSLSGTSGVGEQF
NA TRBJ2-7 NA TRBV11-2 ASSRSTGTSSFGSYEQY
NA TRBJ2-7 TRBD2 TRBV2 ASRATSGYYEQY
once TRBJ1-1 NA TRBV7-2 ASSSITGRGEAF
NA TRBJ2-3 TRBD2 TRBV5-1 ASSLTSGYTDTQY
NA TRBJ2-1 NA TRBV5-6 ASSFESGLSKSSYNEQF
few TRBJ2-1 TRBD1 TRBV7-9 ASSFPDRGDSEQF
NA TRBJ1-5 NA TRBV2 ASSHDTGNQPQH
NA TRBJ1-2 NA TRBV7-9 ASTPSGGNYGYT
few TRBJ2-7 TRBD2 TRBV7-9 ASSPQGAGGSNYQQY
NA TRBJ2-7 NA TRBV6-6 ASSYSTDSAYEQY
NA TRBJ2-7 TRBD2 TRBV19 ASSSGGPYEQY
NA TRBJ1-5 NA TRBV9 ASSIRVGQPQH
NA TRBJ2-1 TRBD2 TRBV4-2 ASSHRNRREEQF
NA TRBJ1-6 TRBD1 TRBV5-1 ASSSGQAGGAPLH
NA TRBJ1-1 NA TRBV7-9 SSSLAARVGAF
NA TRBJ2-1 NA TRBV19 ASSAHRDYNEQF
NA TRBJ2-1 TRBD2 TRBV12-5 ASGLVLGSGTYNEQF
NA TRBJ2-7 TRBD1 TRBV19 ASSRGQGLWEQY
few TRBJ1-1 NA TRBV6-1 ASSYTGEYTEAF
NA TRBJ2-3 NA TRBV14 ASSQLSTDSTDTQY
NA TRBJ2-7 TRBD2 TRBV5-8 ASSLTSGPYEQY
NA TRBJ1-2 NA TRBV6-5 ASSYTANYGYT
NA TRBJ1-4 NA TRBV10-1 ASSGGKPWREKLF
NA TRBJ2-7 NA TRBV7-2 ASSYQGGGGAAYEQY
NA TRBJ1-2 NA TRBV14 ASSQGGFKWWEAYGYT